The 15 T cell receptor beta chains given below trace back to one sample, sequenced in a study of beta chain features in type 1 diabetes. Whole-study results and caveats: TCRB CDR3 length was moderately but significantly reduced in all four CD4+ subsets of Type 1 diabetes patients.

Their target antigens are unknown. Sequencing targeted expressed TCRB transcripts, as all isolated RNA had been reverse transcribed. The table came from immunoSEQ multiplex PCR; TCRdb's copy has only in-frame clones and leaves some out. The table lists 630,000 or so clones, about 14% of them singletons. Material for sequencing was naive CD4+ T cells from blood. All receptors come from a man between 18 and 29 years old with type 1 diabetes.

The chain combines TRBV7-9 with TRBJ1-6, with no clear D. CDR1 and CDR2 from the germline V gene are SEHNR and FQNEAQ (reference sequence). Trimming left V 6 bases short and J 12 bases short, with 15 bases between. The CDR3 extends over 13 amino acids. The CDR3 protein is CASSPSIFEPLHF. The CDR3 DNA follows: TGTGCCAGCAGTCCCTCGATTTTTGAACCCCTCCACTTT.

This clone was found a few times. The chain has TRBV2 and TRBJ2-1; 9 bases are shared with TRBD2. The CDR3 has 15 residues. V was pared by 7 bases and J by 5 bases, with 9 bases of the junction left unmatched. The germline gives CDR1 SNHLY, CDR2 FYNNEI. The chain's CDR3 is CASIPERGAHNEQFF. For the CDR3, the DNA is TGTGCCAGCATTCCAGAGCGGGGGGCACACAATGAGCAGTTCTTC.

The sample holds a few counts of this clone. The rearrangement joins TRBV7-2 to TRBJ2-1; D is possibly TRBD2 (6 bases). V was shortened by 0 bases and J by 4 bases, with 22 bases between the two germline ends. In germline, CDR1 is SGHTA, CDR2 FQGNSA. The CDR3 totals 19 residues. The CDR3 region is CASSLAIAAGLGLYNEQFF. In nucleotides, the CDR3 is TGTGCCAGCAGCTTAGCCATAGCGGCGGGCCTCGGGCTTTACAATGAGCAGTTCTTC.

V gene TRBV9 combines with J gene TRBJ2-5; D remains ambiguous. This CDR3 contains 14 residues. Germline V gene data show CDR1 as SGDLS and CDR2 as YYNGEE. V lost 4 bases, J lost 5 bases, and 15 bases lay in between. The CDR3 DNA is TGTGCCAGCAGCTTCGGTAGCCTGGGGGAGACCCAGTACTTC. Translating gives CASSFGSLGETQYF. The variable domain in full, completed from reference TRBV9 and TRBJ2-5, reads DSGVTQTPKHLITATGQRVTLRCSPRSGDLSVYWYQQSLDQGLQFLIQYYNGEERAKGNILERFSAQQFPDLHSELNLSSLELGDSALYFCASSFGSLGETQYFGPGTRLLVL.

This clone was seen a few times. The rearrangement uses TRBV9 and TRBJ2-2; 8 bases align to TRBD1. Germline V gene sequence: CDR1 SGDLS, CDR2 YYNGEE. This CDR3 has 14 residues. Trimming at V came to 4 bases and at J to 7 bases, leaving 6 bases not matched to a gene. The CDR3 nucleotides read TGTGCCAGCAGCTTCGACAGGGGCGGCGGGGAGCTGTTTTTT. As protein: CASSFDRGGGELFF.

This clone showed up just a few times. The J gene is TRBJ2-1, the V gene TRBV14; D remains ambiguous. CDR3 size: 13 residues. Germline lookup yields CDR1 SGHDN and CDR2 FVKESK. Trimming took off 2 bases at V and 11 bases at J, with 13 bases between the two ends. The CDR3 region has the DNA TGTGCCAGCAGCCAACCCAATTCGGAACAGCAGTTCTTC. It codes for CASSQPNSEQQFF.

The rearrangement uses TRBV2 and TRBJ1-5, with 8 bases matching TRBD1. With V trimmed by 6 bases and J by 3 bases, 4 bases remained unmatched. The germline gives CDR1 SNHLY, CDR2 FYNNEI. The CDR3 extends over 14 amino acids. The CDR3 nucleotides are TGTGCCAGCAGGGGGACAGGCCTCAATCAGCCCCAGCATTTT. This sequence encodes CASRGTGLNQPQHF.

This clone was counted between two and nine times. The gene calls are TRBV14 and TRBJ2-4; no reliable D call. Germline lookup yields CDR1 SGHDN and CDR2 FVKESK. Trimming left V 4 bases short and J 5 bases short, with 12 bases between. This CDR3 region has 14 residues. The CDR3 loop reads CASSPGVPQNIQYF. Here the CDR3 DNA reads TGTGCCAGCAGCCCAGGAGTTCCCCAAAACATTCAGTACTTC. Drawing the rest from reference TRBV14 and TRBJ2-4, the complete variable domain is EAGVTQFPSHSVIEKGQTVTLRCDPISGHDNLYWYRRVMGKEIKFLLHFVKESKQDESGMPNNRFLAERTGGTYSTLKVQPAELEDSGVYFCASSPGVPQNIQYFGAGTRLSVL.

The chain joins TRBV4-2 to TRBJ1-1; tentatively, D is TRBD1 (6 bases). Germline CDR1 LGHNA, CDR2 YNFKEQ. CDR3 length equals 14 residues. V lost 0 bases and J lost 4, with 9 bases in between. Written as DNA, the CDR3 is TGTGCCAGCAGCCAAGAACAGGGTGGCACTGAAGCTTTCTTT. It yields the protein CASSQEQGGTEAFF.

V and J are TRBV30 and TRBJ1-5; no clear D gene. Germline V CDR1 and CDR2: GTSNPN, SVGIG (reference sequence). The length of the CDR3 is 13 residues. V gave up 4 bases and J gave up 0 bases, with 7 bases separating them. CDR3 in amino acids: CAWNENSNQPQHF. CDR3 DNA: TGTGCCTGGAATGAGAATAGCAATCAGCCCCAGCATTTT.

The table lists this clone with a few counts. The chain has TRBV5-1 and TRBJ2-7; 7 bases line up with TRBD1. Unmatched junction bases numbered 6, after V lost 4 bases and J lost 2 bases. This CDR3 has 14 residues. Germline lookup yields CDR1 SGHRS and CDR2 YFSETQ. This chain's CDR3 is CASSQGQPPYEQYF. DNA of the CDR3: TGCGCCAGCAGCCAGGGACAGCCACCCTACGAGCAGTACTTC.

This chain uses TRBV7-2 with TRBJ2-1, with D perhaps TRBD2 (7 bases). The ends were cut back, 4 bases at V and 7 bases at J, with 17 bases in the middle. Germline CDR1 is SGHTA and CDR2 is FQGNSA. The CDR3 loop spans 15 amino acids. For the CDR3, the DNA is TGTGCCAGCAGCTCAGGACTAGTAAGGGGGAATGAGCAGTTCTTC. Translation gives CASSSGLVRGNEQFF.

There are a few counts of this clone. Different DNA sequences within this sample yield the same CDR3. The chain combines TRBV7-2 with TRBJ1-5; possibly TRBD1 for D (5 bases). The CDR3 sequence is 15 residues long. Germline CDR1 is SGHTA and CDR2 is FQGNSA. V shed 1 base and J shed 4 bases, with 11 bases lying between them. The CDR3 loop reads CASSLVGDGNQPQHF. The CDR3 nucleotides are TGTGCCAGCAGCTTAGTTGGGGACGGGAATCAGCCCCAGCATTTT.

The gene calls are TRBV6-5 and TRBJ1-6; D is unclear. V lost 4 bases to trimming and J lost 6 bases, with 10 bases between them. The CDR3 has 14 amino acids. Germline V gene lookup returns CDR1 MNHEY and CDR2 SVGAGI. The CDR3 coding sequence is TGTGCCAGCAGTTTAGGACGGATTAATTCACCCCTCCACTTT. Translating it yields CASSLGRINSPLHF.

V gene TRBV29-1 combines with J gene TRBJ1-1; 8 nucleotides line up with TRBD1. The V gene's germline CDR1 is SQVTM and CDR2 ANQGSEA. V was clipped by 3 bases and J by 5 bases; unmatched bases: 11. The CDR3 has 15 residues. The CDR3 is CSVDRGLGENTEAFF. CDR3 nucleotides: TGCAGCGTTGACAGGGGGCTCGGGGAGAATACTGAAGCTTTCTTT.